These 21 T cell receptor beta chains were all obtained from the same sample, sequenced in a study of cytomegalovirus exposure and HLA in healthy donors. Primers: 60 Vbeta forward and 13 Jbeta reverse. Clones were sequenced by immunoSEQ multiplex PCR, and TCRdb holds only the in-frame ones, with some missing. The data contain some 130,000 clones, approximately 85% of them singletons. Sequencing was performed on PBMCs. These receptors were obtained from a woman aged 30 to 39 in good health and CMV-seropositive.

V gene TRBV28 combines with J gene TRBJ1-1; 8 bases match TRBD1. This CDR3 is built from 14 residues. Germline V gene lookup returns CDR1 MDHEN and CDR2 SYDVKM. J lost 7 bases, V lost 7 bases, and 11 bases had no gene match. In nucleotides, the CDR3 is TGTGCCAGCACCAAGGACAGGGATTTAAGTGAAGCTTTCTTT. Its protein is CASTKDRDLSEAFF.

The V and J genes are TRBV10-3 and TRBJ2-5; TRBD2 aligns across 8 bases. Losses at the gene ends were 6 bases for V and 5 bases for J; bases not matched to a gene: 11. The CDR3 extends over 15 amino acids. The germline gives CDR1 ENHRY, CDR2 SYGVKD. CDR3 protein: CAISQSGGVVETQYF. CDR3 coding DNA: TGTGCCATCAGCCAGTCGGGAGGGGTCGTGGAGACCCAGTACTTC.

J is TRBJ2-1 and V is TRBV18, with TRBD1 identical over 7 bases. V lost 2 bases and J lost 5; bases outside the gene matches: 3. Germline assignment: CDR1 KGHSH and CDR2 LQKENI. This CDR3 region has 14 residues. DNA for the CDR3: TGTGCCAGCTCACCAGGGCAGGGGGACAATGAGCAGTTCTTC. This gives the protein CASSPGQGDNEQFF.

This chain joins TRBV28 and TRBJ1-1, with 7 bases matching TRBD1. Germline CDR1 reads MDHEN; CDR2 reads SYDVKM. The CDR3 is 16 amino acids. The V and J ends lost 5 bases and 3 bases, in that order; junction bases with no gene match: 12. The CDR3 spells CASSEGGTVGDTEAFF. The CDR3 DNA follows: TGTGCCAGCAGTGAGGGCGGGACAGTCGGGGACACTGAAGCTTTCTTT.

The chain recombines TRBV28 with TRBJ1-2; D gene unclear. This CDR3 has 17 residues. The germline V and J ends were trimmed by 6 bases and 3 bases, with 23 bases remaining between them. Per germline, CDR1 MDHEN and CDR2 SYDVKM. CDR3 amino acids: CASSPIPLYLEDYGYTF. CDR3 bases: TGTGCCAGCAGCCCCATCCCACTTTACCTGGAGGACTATGGCTACACCTTC.

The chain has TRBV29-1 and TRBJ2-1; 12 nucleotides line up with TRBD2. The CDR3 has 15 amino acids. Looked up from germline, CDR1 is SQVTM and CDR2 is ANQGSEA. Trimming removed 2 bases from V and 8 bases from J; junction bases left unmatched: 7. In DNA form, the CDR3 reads TGCAGCGTTGAAAGGCTAGCGGGGGGGCTCTATGAGCAGTTCTTC. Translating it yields CSVERLAGGLYEQFF.

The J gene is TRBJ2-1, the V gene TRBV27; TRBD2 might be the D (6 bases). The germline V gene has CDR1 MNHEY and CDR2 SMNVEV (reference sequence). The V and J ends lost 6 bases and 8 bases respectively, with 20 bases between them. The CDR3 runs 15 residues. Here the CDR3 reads CASRELGGSSDEQFF. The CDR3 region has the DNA TGTGCCAGCAGGGAGCTCGGGGGTTCTAGCGATGAGCAGTTCTTC.

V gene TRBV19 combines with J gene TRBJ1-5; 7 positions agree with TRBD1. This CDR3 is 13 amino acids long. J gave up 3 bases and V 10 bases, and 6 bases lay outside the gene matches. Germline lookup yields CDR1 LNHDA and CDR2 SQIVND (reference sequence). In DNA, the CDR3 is TGTGCCACCTTAGACAGGGACAATCAGCCCCAGCATTTT. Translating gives CATLDRDNQPQHF.

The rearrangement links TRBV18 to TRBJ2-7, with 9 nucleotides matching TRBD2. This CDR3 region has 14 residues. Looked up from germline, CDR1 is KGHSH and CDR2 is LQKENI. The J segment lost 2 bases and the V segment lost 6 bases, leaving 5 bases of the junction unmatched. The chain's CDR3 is CASSSSGTTYEQYF. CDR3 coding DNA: TGTGCCAGCTCTTCTAGCGGGACCACCTACGAGCAGTACTTC.

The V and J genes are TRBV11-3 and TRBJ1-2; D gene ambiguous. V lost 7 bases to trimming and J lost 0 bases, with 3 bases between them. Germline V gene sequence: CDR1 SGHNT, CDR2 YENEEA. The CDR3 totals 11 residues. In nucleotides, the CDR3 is TGTGCCAGCATCGCTAACTATGGCTACACCTTC. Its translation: CASIANYGYTF.

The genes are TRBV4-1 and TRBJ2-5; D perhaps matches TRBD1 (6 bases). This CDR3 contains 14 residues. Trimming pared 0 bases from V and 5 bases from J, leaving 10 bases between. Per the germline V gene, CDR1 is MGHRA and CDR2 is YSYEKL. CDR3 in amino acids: CASSQEPQGETQYF. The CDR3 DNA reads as TGCGCCAGCAGCCAAGAACCCCAGGGGGAGACCCAGTACTTC.

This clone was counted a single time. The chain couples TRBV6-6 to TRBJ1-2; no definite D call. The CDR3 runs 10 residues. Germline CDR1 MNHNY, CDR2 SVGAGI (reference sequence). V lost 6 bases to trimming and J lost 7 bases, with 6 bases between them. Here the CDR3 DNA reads TGTGCCAGCAGCGAGGGTGGCTACACCTTC. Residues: CASSEGGYTF.

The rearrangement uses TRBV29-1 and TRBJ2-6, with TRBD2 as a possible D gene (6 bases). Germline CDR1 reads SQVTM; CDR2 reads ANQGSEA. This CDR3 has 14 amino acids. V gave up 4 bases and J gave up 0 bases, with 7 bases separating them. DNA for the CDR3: TGCAGCGTTGCGGAGGGCTCTGGGGCCAACGTCCTGACTTTC. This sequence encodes CSVAEGSGANVLTF.

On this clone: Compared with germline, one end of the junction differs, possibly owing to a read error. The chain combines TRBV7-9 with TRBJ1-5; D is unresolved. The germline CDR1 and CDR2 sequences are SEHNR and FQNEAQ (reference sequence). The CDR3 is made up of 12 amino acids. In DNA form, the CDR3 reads TGTTCCAGCAGCTTAGTCGGTCAGCCCCAGCATTTT. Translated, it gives CSSSLVGQPQHF.

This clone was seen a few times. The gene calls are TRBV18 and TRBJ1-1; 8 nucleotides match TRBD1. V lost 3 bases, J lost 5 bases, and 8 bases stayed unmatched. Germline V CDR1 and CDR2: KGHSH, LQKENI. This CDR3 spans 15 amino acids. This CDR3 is CASSPSRQGRTEAFF. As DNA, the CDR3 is TGTGCCAGCTCACCGTCTCGACAGGGGAGGACTGAAGCTTTCTTT.

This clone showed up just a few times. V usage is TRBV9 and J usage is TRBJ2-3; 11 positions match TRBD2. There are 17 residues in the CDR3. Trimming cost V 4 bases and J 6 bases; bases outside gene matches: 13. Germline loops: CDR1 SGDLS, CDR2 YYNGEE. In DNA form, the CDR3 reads TGTGCCAGCAGCCCCACGACTAGCGGGATACTCTGGGATACGCAGTATTTT. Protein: CASSPTTSGILWDTQYF.

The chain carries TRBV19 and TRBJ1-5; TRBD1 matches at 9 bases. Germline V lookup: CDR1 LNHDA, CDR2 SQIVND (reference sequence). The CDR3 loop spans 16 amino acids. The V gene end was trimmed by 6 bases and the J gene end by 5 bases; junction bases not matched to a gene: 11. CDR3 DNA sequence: TGTGCCAGTAGCCGGGACAGGGCGGGGGTTGATCAGCCCCAGCATTTT. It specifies CASSRDRAGVDQPQHF.

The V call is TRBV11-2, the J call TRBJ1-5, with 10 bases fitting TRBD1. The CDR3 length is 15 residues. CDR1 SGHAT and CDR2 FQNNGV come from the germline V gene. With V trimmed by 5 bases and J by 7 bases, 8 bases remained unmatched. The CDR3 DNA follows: TGTGCCAGCAGCCCCGGGACAGGGGTAATCCAGCCCCAGCATTTT. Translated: CASSPGTGVIQPQHF.

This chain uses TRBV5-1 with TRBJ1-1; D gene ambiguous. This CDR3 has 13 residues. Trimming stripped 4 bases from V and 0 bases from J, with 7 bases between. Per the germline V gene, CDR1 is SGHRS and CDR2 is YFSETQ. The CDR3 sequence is CASSVFMNTEAFF. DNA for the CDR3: TGCGCCAGCAGCGTGTTCATGAACACTGAAGCTTTCTTT. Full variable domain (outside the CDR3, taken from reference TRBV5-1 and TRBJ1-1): KAGVTQTPRYLIKTRGQQVTLSCSPISGHRSVSWYQQTPGQGLQFLFEYFSETQRNKGNFPGRFSGRQFSNSRSEMNVSTLELGDSALYLCASSVFMNTEAFFGQGTRLTVV.

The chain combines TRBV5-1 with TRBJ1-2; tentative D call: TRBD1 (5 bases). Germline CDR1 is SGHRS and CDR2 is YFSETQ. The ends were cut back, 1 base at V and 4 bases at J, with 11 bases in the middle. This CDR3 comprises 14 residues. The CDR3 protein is CASSLTGVSYGYTF. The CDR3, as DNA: TGCGCCAGCAGCTTGACGGGGGTATCCTATGGCTACACCTTC.

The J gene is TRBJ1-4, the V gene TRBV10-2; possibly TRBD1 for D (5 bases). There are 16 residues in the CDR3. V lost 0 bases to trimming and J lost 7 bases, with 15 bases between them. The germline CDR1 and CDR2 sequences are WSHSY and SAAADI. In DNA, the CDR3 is TGCGCCAGCAGTGAGTCAGACCAGGGTGGCGGTGAAAAACTGTTTTTT. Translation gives CASSESDQGGGEKLFF.